What follows are 8 T cell receptor beta chains derived from one specimen sequenced in a study of blood T cell repertoires in COVID-19. The repertoire was sequenced with immunoSEQ multiplex PCR; TCRdb's copy has only in-frame clones and lacks some. The table includes around 100,000 clones, roughly 87% detected once. The sequenced material came from peripheral blood. All receptors come from a man aged 45-60 years in a cohort sampled during active COVID-19.

The chain links TRBV6-5 to TRBJ2-1; TRBD2 is a possible D gene (7 bases). The CDR3 extends over 14 amino acids. V lost 0 bases and J lost 6, with 9 bases in between. Germline CDR1 reads MNHEY; CDR2 reads SVGAGI. CDR3 sequence (DNA): TGTGCCAGCAGTTACTCGAGGGGGGGCAATGAGCAGTTCTTC. Translation gives CASSYSRGGNEQFF.

The rearrangement links TRBV5-1 to TRBJ1-1; the D gene is possibly TRBD1 (5 bases). The CDR3 contains 14 residues. Germline V gene sequence: CDR1 SGHRS, CDR2 YFSETQ. The V end lost 4 bases, the J end lost 2 bases, and 12 bases lay between the germline ends. In DNA, the CDR3 is TGCGCCAGCAGCAGAACAGGTACTAACACTGAAGCTTTCTTT. Encoded protein: CASSRTGTNTEAFF.

This sequence joins TRBV6-6 and TRBJ1-4, with 7 nucleotides matching TRBD1. CDR3 length: 16 residues. Trimming at V came to 6 bases and at J to 3 bases, leaving 10 bases not matched to a gene. Germline-derived CDR1 and CDR2 are MNHNY and SVGAGI (reference sequence). The CDR3: CASRRTTGTANEKLFF. CDR3 nucleotides: TGTGCCAGCAGACGCACAACCGGGACAGCTAATGAAAAACTGTTTTTT.

The chain employs TRBV9 and TRBJ2-2; TRBD1 matches at 7 bases. The CDR3 contains 14 residues. The junction had 4 bases not matched to a gene; V was cut back by 2 bases and J by 6 bases. The germline V gene has CDR1 SGDLS and CDR2 YYNGEE. CDR3 nucleotide sequence: TGTGCCAGCAGCGTGACAGGGTACCCCGGGGAGCTGTTTTTT. It codes for CASSVTGYPGELFF.

This chain links TRBV6-5 with TRBJ1-3; no firm D call. Trimming took 7 bases from V and 0 from J, leaving 13 bases between them. Germline V gene lookup returns CDR1 MNHEY and CDR2 SVGAGI. This CDR3 spans 15 amino acids. The CDR3 DNA sequence: TGTGCCAGCACTATCAGGCAATACTCTGGAAACACCATATATTTT. As protein: CASTIRQYSGNTIYF.

The chain has TRBV4-1 and TRBJ1-1; D unclear. The ends were cut back, 3 bases at V and 1 base at J, with 15 bases in the middle. This CDR3 region has 16 residues. The germline gives CDR1 MGHRA, CDR2 YSYEKL. CDR3 sequence reads: CASSHEIGRPNTEAFF. The CDR3 nucleotides are TGCGCCAGCAGCCACGAAATTGGGAGGCCGAACACTGAAGCTTTCTTT.

The CDR3 is CASSELQGATDTQYF. The CDR3 coding sequence is TGTGCCAGCAGTGAATTACAGGGGGCCACAGATACGCAGTATTTT. This sequence joins TRBV2 and TRBJ2-3; TRBD1 agrees at 9 bases. CDR3 length: 15 residues. Germline CDR1 reads SNHLY; CDR2 reads FYNNEI. The junction had 2 bases not matched to a gene; V was cut back by 2 bases and J by 2 bases.

Points on this clone: Other DNA sequences in this sample translate to the same CDR3. The rearrangement uses TRBV19 and TRBJ2-7; D call uncertain. This CDR3 has 13 amino acids. Trimming removed 3 bases from V and 5 bases from J, with 11 bases in between. The germline CDR1 and CDR2 sequences are LNHDA and SQIVND (reference sequence). For the CDR3, the DNA is TGTGCCAGTAGTATTACACGACTCCACGAGCAGTACGTC. Amino acid sequence: CASSITRLHEQYV.